This record covers a single T cell receptor beta chain. This sample stems from a study of identical twins. A single record per CDR3 protein comes from TCRdb applying MiXCR to the 5' RACE reads. The sample lists about 900,000 distinct CDR3 sequences; approximately 13% were seen once. V dropped 6 bases and J dropped 2; count of bases not matched to a gene: 3. In germline, CDR1 is DFQATT, CDR2 SNEGSKA (reference sequence). This CDR3 has 12 amino acids. These same data were also listed under a study on yellow fever vaccine responses in identical twins. From that second work: Twin vaccine T cell responses reportedly seemed partly convergent, partly personalized.

The sequence derives from a woman aged 18-30 years in good health. Material for sequencing was PBMCs. This chain uses TRBV20-1 with TRBJ1-1; 7 bases agree with TRBD1. The chain's CDR3 is CSARDSNTEAFF. The DNA for the CDR3 is TGCAGTGCAAGGGACAGCAACACTGAAGCTTTCTTT.